This T cell receptor (beta chain) emerged from a study of blood T cell repertoires in COVID-19. At the level of the study: The samples span acute and convalescent COVID-19 from the United States, Italy and Spain. T cells, B-cell-depleted T cells, or PBMCs provided the cDNA or gDNA that served as material.

Clones were sequenced by immunoSEQ multiplex PCR, and TCRdb holds only the in-frame ones, with some missing. The sample includes approximately 160,000 clones, about 88% of them seen just once. In germline, CDR1 is MDHEN, CDR2 SYDVKM. The CDR3 loop spans 15 amino acids. The ends were cut back, 3 bases at V and 3 bases at J, with 12 bases in the middle. The sample was PBMCs or T cells enriched from blood (not recorded which). This chain joins TRBV28 and TRBJ2-1; D might be TRBD1 (7 bases). The receptor was isolated from a woman between 50 and 59 years old who had recovered from COVID-19. The CDR3 DNA is TGTGCCAGCAGTTTTTTCCAGGGGGGCTACAATGAGCAGTTCTTC. This gives the protein CASSFFQGGYNEQFF. Full variable domain (missing parts from reference TRBV28 and TRBJ2-1): DVKVTQSSRYLVKRTGEKVFLECVQDMDHENMFWYRQDPGLGLRLIYFSYDVKMKEKGDIPEGYSVSREKKERFSLILESASTNQTSMYLCASSFFQGGYNEQFFGPGTRLTVL.